Below, one T cell receptor beta chain is given with its context. The target of this receptor is not known. Base quality data are lacking; no much larger clone is found one base away. Genomic DNA extracted from peripheral blood, rather than sorted cells or RNA, was used as the source for amplification of TCR beta rearrangements. The data were obtained in a study of T cell repertoires in aging, cancer and after chemotherapy (dated by TCRdb to the late 2010s). With regard to the full study: The donors fell into six age groups ranging from 30 or younger to 70 or older, and each group had at least three individuals. The full dataset contained some 8.7 million TCR reads. To examine immunoaging and T cell reconstitution after chemotherapy, the study profiled TCR beta repertoires in peripheral blood from healthy donors and cancer patients. In the solid tumor group, paired pre- and post-chemotherapy samples were obtained from brain tumor (glioblastoma) patients receiving temozolomide-based therapy. Alongside 95 healthy donors serving as a reference group, the cohort included 200 to 250 cancer patients, of whom roughly 91 had hematological cancers and fewer than 130 had solid cancers.

Multiplex touch-down PCR with a mixed TRB-A/B primer pool was used to amplify rearranged TRB sequences covering the V, D and J segments. Illumina adapters and sample indices were attached to the amplicons in two consecutive PCR reactions using Phusion HS II polymerase. After gel purification with the NucleoSpin Gel and PCR Clean-up kit, the amplicons were checked using Qubit and an Agilent 2100 Bioanalyzer. Sequencing of libraries was carried out on an Illumina MiSeq in 600-cycle, single-indexed, paired-end runs. For the original study's pipeline: MiXCR versions 2.12 and 3.0.5 were used to process the TRB sequences. Each unique CDR3 nucleotide sequence counted as one clone, and only productive sequences with at least two reads were retained. The repertoire metrics were Shannon diversity, evenness, clonality (defined as one minus evenness), and alpha-parameterized diversity profiles covering alpha 0 to 5. The IGoR algorithm was used to compute generation probabilities of clones in paired pre- and post-chemotherapy samples. TCRdb redid the processing of the public reads, applying fastp at Q25 and MiXCR, and retained in-frame beta chains. Duplicate CDR3 protein sequences are folded into a single record with the most common DNA and genes. The V and J calls here are based on TCRdb, not the publication. The sample records around 20,000 distinct CDR3 sequences, approximately 40% of which are singletons. The ten largest clones capture about a sixth of the sample.

The paper as a whole reports these results and caveats: Compared with age-matched healthy donors, untreated patients with hematological or solid cancers had significantly lower TCR diversity and higher clonality in blood. In both cancer cohorts, the median generation probability rose over the chemotherapy interval, which suggests that the repertoire was reconstituted through rebound thymic output. According to the authors, the repertoire data do not allow conclusions to be drawn about immunological memory after chemotherapy. In healthy donors, the decline in TCR diversity with age was mainly due to loss of richness, whereas in cancer patients loss of evenness also played a role.

From cysteine to phenylalanine, the CDR3 is 14 amino acids long. Kept here is only the CDR3 DNA, which spans 42 bases and is read in frame from base 1. The V and J ends are trimmed by 4 bases and 5 bases, leaving 12 bases between them. CDR1 SGHRS and CDR2 YFSETQ were looked up in the germline V gene. The chain is made from TRBV5-1 and TRBJ1-4, with an unclear D gene assignment. This clonotype was obtained from a human donor with a solid tumor. Sequencing was done on a sample of blood. The DNA is TGCGCCAGCAGCCCCTGGACTGGAAATGAAAAACTGTTTTTT. Its amino acids are CASSPWTGNEKLFF.